This T cell receptor beta chain originates from a study of blood T cell repertoires in COVID-19. The wider study: Some COVID-19 samples were acute and others convalescent; all came from the United States, Italy and Spain.

The count of this clone is one. Germline V gene data show CDR1 as SGHKS and CDR2 as YYEKEE (reference sequence). Between the trimmed V and J ends, which lost 3 bases and 4 bases, there was a span of 4 bases. The CDR3 length is 11 residues. As originally analysed: Amplification with reference gene primers provided the estimates of nucleated cell counts. Clones were read by immunoSEQ multiplex PCR, and TCRdb kept only the in-frame ones, dropping some. V, J and clone size reflect that table, while D and trimming were determined from the DNA. Among a few hundred thousand clones listed, less than 85% were seen once.

This sequence originates from a woman younger than 35 with acute or convalescent COVID-19. Source material: peripheral blood. The chain combines TRBV5-5 with TRBJ2-5, with D unresolved. The CDR3 DNA follows: TGTGCCAGCAGCTGGGCAGAGACCCAGTACTTC. Residues: CASSWAETQYF.